The clone carrying this TCR beta chain was observed at least ten times. The antigen is unknown. The memory fraction was CD4+CD45RO+CD25- cells. Constant-region reverse primers amplified full-length variable regions, followed by semi-nested Nested Universal Primer A PCR. TCRdb ran MiXCR on the 5' RACE reads and lists one entry per CDR3 protein. The table lists tens of thousands of distinct CDR3 sequences, approximately 25% of them singletons. Study-wide results and limits: Tumor-infiltrating Treg TCR alpha and beta sequences overlapped most with tumor naive CD4+ T cells, then blood naive.

CDR1 is MNHEY, CDR2 SVGAGI, per germline. Trimming at V came to 0 bases and at J to 0 bases, leaving 2 bases not matched to a gene. There are 15 residues in the CDR3. The J gene is TRBJ2-7, the V gene TRBV6-5; the match to TRBD2 covers 7 bases. The sequence came from a female donor with breast cancer. Input material: memory CD4+ T cells sorted from blood. Subset reported: memory CD4+ T cells, CD4+CD45RO+CD25-. CDR3 DNA: TGTGCCAGCAGTTACTCGGGGGACTACTCCTACGAGCAGTACTTC. This gives the protein CASSYSGDYSYEQYF.